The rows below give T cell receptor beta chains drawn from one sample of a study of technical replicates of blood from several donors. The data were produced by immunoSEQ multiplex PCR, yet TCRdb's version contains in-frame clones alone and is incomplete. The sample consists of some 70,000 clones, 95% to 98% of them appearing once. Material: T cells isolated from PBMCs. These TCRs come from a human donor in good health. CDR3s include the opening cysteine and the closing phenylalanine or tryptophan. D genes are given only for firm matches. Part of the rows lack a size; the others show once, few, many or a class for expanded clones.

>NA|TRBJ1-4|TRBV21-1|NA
CASRIDRGQGEKLFF
TGTGCCAGCAGGATAGACAGGGGGCAAGGTGAAAAACTGTTTTTT
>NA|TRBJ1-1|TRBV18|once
CASSFQGMNTEAFF
TGTGCCAGCTCATTTCAGGGGATGAACACTGAAGCTTTCTTT
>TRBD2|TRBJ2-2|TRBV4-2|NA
CASSQGVGLAYNTGELFF
TGTGCCAGCAGCCAAGGAGTAGGACTAGCTTATAACACCGGGGAGCTGTTTTTT
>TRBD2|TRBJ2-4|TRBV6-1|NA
CASSRDYSIQYF
TGTGCCAGCAGTAGGGACTATTCCATTCAGTACTTC
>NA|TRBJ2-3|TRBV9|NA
CASSVGATDTQYF
TGTGCCAGCAGCGTGGGAGCCACAGATACGCAGTATTTT
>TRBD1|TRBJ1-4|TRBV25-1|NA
CASSEPTGDEKLFF
TGTGCCAGCAGTGAACCGACAGGGGACGAAAAACTGTTTTTT
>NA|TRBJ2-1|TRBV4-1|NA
CASSQDLASAQFF
TGCGCCAGCAGCCAAGATTTGGCTAGCGCGCAGTTCTTC
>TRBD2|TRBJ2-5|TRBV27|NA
CASSLYGSGRAWDLEQETQYF
TGTGCCAGCAGTTTATACGGAAGCGGGAGGGCCTGGGATCTAGAACAAGAGACCCAGTACTTC
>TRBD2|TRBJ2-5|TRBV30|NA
CAWTGGGVSETQYF
TGTGCCTGGACCGGGGGGGGAGTAAGCGAGACCCAGTACTTC
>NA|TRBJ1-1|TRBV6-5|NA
CASSYSRQVAFF
TGTGCCAGCAGTTACTCTAGACAGGTAGCTTTCTTT
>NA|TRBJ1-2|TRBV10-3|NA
CAIRQENYGYTF
TGTGCCATCCGACAGGAAAACTATGGCTACACCTTC
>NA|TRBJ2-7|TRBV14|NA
CASSQVGGVSSYEQYF
TGTGCCAGCAGCCAAGTAGGGGGAGTGAGCTCCTACGAGCAGTACTTC
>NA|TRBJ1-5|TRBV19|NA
CASSRGGAYQPQHF
TGTGCCAGTAGTAGGGGAGGGGCTTATCAGCCCCAGCATTTT
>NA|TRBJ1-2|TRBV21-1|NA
CASSTRGREMDYGYTF
TGTGCCAGCAGCACCAGGGGGCGGGAAATGGACTATGGCTACACCTTC
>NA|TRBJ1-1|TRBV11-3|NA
CASSLSEGTEAFF
TGTGCCAGCAGCCTAAGCGAGGGCACTGAAGCTTTCTTT
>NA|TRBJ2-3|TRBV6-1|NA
CASSRDWSTDTQYF
TGTGCCAGCAGCAGGGACTGGAGCACAGATACGCAGTATTTT
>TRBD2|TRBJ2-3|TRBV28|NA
CASSTGLADSTDTQYF
TGTGCCAGCAGTACTGGACTAGCGGACAGCACAGATACGCAGTATTTT
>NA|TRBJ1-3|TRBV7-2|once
CASSFPPGSGNTIYF
TGTGCCAGCAGCTTCCCCCCAGGATCTGGAAACACCATATATTTT
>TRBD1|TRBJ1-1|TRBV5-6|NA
CASSWTGTGEAFF
TGTGCCAGCAGCTGGACCGGGACAGGGGAAGCTTTCTTT
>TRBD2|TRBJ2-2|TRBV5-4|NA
CASSSRLAGGPGELFF
TGTGCCAGCAGCTCCCGACTAGCGGGAGGTCCCGGGGAGCTGTTTTTT
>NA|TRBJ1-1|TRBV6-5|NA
CASSRGTEAFF
TGTGCCAGCAGTAGAGGGACTGAAGCTTTCTTT
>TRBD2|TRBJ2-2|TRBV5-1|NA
CASSRRLAGNTGELFF
TGCGCCAGCAGCAGAAGACTAGCGGGTAACACCGGGGAGCTGTTTTTT
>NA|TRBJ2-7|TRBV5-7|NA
CASSFSPGVAYEQYF
TGTGCCAGCAGCTTCAGTCCGGGGGTGGCCTACGAGCAGTACTTC
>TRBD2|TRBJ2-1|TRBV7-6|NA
CASSQGLALEQFF
TGTGCCAGCAGCCAGGGACTAGCGCTTGAGCAGTTCTTC
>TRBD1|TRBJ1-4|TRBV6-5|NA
CASSISGTVNEKLFF
TGTGCCAGCAGTATCTCCGGGACAGTTAATGAAAAACTGTTTTTT
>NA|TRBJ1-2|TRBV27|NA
CASSSEPRKYGYTF
TGTGCCAGCAGTTCAGAACCTCGAAAGTATGGCTACACCTTC
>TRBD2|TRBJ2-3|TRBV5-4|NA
CASSLSGTHRDTQYF
TGTGCCAGCAGCTTGAGCGGGACCCATAGAGATACGCAGTATTTT
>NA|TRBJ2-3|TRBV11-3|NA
CASSLEGHDTDTQYF
TGTGCCAGCAGCTTAGAGGGACACGACACAGATACGCAGTATTTT
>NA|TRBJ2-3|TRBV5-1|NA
CASSLGGTDTQYF
TGCGCCAGCAGCTTAGGGGGAACAGATACGCAGTATTTT
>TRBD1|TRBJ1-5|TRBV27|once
CASRGQGREPQHF
TGTGCCAGCAGGGGACAGGGGAGGGAGCCCCAGCATTTT
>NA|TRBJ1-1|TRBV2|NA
CASSEAGGTGTNTFF
TGTGCCAGCAGTGAAGCGGGAGGGACGGGGACCAATACTTTCTTT
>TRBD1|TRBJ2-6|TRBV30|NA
CAWARGRANVLTF
TGTGCCTGGGCCAGGGGGCGCGCCAACGTCCTGACTTTC
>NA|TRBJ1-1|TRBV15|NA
CATSRPRQASMNTEAFF
TGTGCCACCAGCAGGCCAAGACAGGCCTCTATGAACACTGAAGCTTTCTTT
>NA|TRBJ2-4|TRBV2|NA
CASSGEGEGLRNIQYF
TGTGCCAGCAGTGGTGAGGGGGAGGGCCTCAGGAACATTCAGTACTTC
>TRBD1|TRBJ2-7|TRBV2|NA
CASTLPRQGLTNYEQYF
TGTGCCAGCACCTTACCCCGACAGGGGCTAACCAACTACGAGCAGTACTTC
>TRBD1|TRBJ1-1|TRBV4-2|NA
CASSRGETGLEAFF
TGTGCCAGCAGCCGAGGCGAGACAGGGCTTGAGGCTTTCTTT
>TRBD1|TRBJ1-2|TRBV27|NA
CASSSGTGVGYTF
TGTGCCAGCAGTTCCGGGACAGGGGTTGGCTACACCTTC
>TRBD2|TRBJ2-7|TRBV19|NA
CASSPQREVEQYF
TGTGCCAGTAGCCCCCAGCGGGAGGTCGAGCAGTACTTC
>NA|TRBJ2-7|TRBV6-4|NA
CASSDSPGHYEQYF
TGTGCCAGCAGTGACTCCCCCGGTCACTACGAGCAGTACTTC
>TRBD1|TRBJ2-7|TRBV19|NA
CASSIGQGAGEQYF
TGTGCCAGTAGTATTGGACAGGGGGCTGGCGAGCAGTACTTC
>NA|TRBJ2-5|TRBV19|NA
CASSIDLGEETQYF
TGTGCCAGTAGTATAGATTTGGGCGAAGAGACCCAGTACTTC
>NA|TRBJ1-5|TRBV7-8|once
CASSLNRADQPQHF
TGTGCCAGCAGCTTAAACAGGGCTGATCAGCCCCAGCATTTT
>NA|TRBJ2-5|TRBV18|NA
CASSRGALETQYF
TGTGCCAGCTCACGCGGCGCCTTGGAGACCCAGTACTTC
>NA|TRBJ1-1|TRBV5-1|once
CASSSTGSNTEAFF
TGCGCCAGCAGCTCTACAGGGTCAAACACTGAAGCTTTCTTT
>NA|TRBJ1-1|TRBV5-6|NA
CASSGRGRNTEAFF
TGTGCCAGCAGCGGGAGGGGCAGGAACACTGAAGCTTTCTTT
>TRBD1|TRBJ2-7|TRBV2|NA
CASSGRDSSYEQYF
TGTGCCAGCAGCGGCCGGGACAGCTCCTACGAGCAGTACTTC
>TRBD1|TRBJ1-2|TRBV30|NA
CAWSVGYRTGGSYTF
TGTGCCTGGAGTGTAGGTTACAGGACAGGGGGCAGCTACACCTTC
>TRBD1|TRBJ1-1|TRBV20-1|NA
CSAWTGHGAFF
TGCAGTGCTTGGACAGGCCACGGAGCTTTCTTT
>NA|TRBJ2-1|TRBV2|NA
CASSVHYSSYNEQFF
TGTGCCAGCAGCGTTCATTACAGCTCCTACAATGAGCAGTTCTTC
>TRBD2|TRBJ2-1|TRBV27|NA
CASSSGREVSNEQFF
TGTGCCAGCAGTTCGGGGCGGGAGGTTTCTAATGAGCAGTTCTTC
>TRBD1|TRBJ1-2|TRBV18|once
CASSLDREDDGYTF
TGTGCCAGCTCACTCGACAGGGAAGACGATGGCTACACCTTC
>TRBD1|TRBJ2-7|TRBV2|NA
CASSEWTGFSEQYF
TGTGCCAGCAGTGAGTGGACAGGGTTCTCCGAGCAGTACTTC
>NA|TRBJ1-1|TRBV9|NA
CASSDQIGTGGVNTEAFF
TGTGCCAGCAGCGACCAGATCGGGACTGGCGGAGTGAACACTGAAGCTTTCTTT